The rows below give T cell receptor beta chains drawn from one sample of a study of beta chain features in type 1 diabetes. Clones were sequenced by immunoSEQ multiplex PCR, and TCRdb holds only the in-frame ones, with some missing. The table records some 410,000 clones, roughly 13% of them present only once. The sample consisted of naive CD4+ T cells from blood. These receptors all come from a man aged 30 to 39 in good health. Each CDR3 is given with its conserved first and last residue. A D gene is named only where the DNA matches it firmly. Not every row has a clone size; where given, it reads once, few, many or a size class.

CASSLVFGSGSTQYF,TGTGCCAGCAGCTTAGTCTTCGGTAGCGGGAGTACGCAGTATTTT,TRBJ2-3,-,TRBV7-2,TRBD2
CASSDGPGKETQYF,TGTGCCAGCAGTGACGGACCGGGTAAAGAGACCCAGTACTTC,TRBJ2-5,-,TRBV6-5,-
CASSAYEDTQYF,TGTGCCAGCAGCGCCTACGAAGATACGCAGTATTTT,TRBJ2-3,few,TRBV9,-
CASSLAMDRVAYNEQFF,TGTGCCAGCAGCTTAGCGATGGACAGGGTTGCCTACAATGAGCAGTTCTTC,TRBJ2-1,few,TRBV7-2,TRBD1
CASSPSSLNTEAFF,TGTGCCAGCTCACCTTCCAGTTTGAACACTGAAGCTTTCTTT,TRBJ1-1,-,TRBV18,-
CASSRAGNTEANYGYTF,TGTGCCAGCTCACGGGCTGGCAACACCGAGGCTAACTATGGCTACACCTTC,TRBJ1-2,few,TRBV18,-
CASSVGAGRADTQYF,TGTGCCAGCAGCGTAGGGGCAGGGAGAGCAGATACGCAGTATTTT,TRBJ2-3,-,TRBV9,-
CASSDGTGVGYTF,TGTGCCAGCAGTGACGGGACAGGGGTTGGCTACACCTTC,TRBJ1-2,few,TRBV25-1,TRBD1
CASSLVGGLNEQYF,TGTGCCAGCAGCTTAGTTGGGGGTTTAAACGAGCAGTACTTC,TRBJ2-7,few,TRBV11-2,-
CSADGDTQYF,TGCAGCGCGGACGGGGATACGCAGTATTTT,TRBJ2-3,-,TRBV29-1,-
CASSQEQVYSNQPQHF,TGCGCCAGCAGCCAAGAACAAGTTTATAGCAATCAGCCCCAGCATTTT,TRBJ1-5,few,TRBV4-1,-
CASSLADPSVGYGYTF,TGTGCCAGCAGCTTAGCGGATCCCTCAGTCGGCTATGGCTACACCTTC,TRBJ1-2,-,TRBV7-2,-
CASRGQGGQETQYF,TGCGCCAGCAGGGGACAGGGGGGCCAAGAGACCCAGTACTTC,TRBJ2-5,few,TRBV5-1,TRBD1
CASSRDRAESPLHF,TGCGCCAGCAGCCGGGACAGGGCAGAATCACCCCTCCACTTT,TRBJ1-6,few,TRBV5-1,TRBD1
CASGTETQYF,TGTGCCAGCGGGACAGAGACCCAGTACTTC,TRBJ2-5,-,TRBV2,-
CASSPSQRELFF,TGTGCCAGCAGTCCCTCCCAACGTGAGCTGTTTTTT,TRBJ2-2,-,TRBV27,-
CASSVGVPGSGNTIYF,TGTGCCAGCAGCGTAGGAGTACCGGGTTCGGGAAACACCATATATTTT,TRBJ1-3,-,TRBV9,-
CAISESKGTDTQYF,TGTGCCATCAGTGAGTCGAAGGGGACAGATACGCAGTATTTT,TRBJ2-3,few,TRBV10-3,-
CASSLLSGTGANVLTF,TGTGCCAGCAGCTTACTATCAGGGACTGGGGCCAACGTCCTGACTTTC,TRBJ2-6,few,TRBV7-2,-
CAWSVRTSGNTDTQYF,TGTGCCTGGAGTGTAAGGACTAGCGGGAACACAGATACGCAGTATTTT,TRBJ2-3,few,TRBV30,TRBD2
CSVGGLGRNSNEKLFF,TGCAGCGTTGGGGGACTAGGACGGAATTCTAATGAAAAACTGTTTTTT,TRBJ1-4,few,TRBV29-1,-
CASSKELGGSVTQYF,TGTGCCAGCAGCAAAGAACTTGGCGGGAGTGTCACGCAGTATTTT,TRBJ2-3,few,TRBV21-1,-
CASSPFPRTNTGELFF,TGTGCCAGCAGCCCCTTTCCCCGGACGAACACCGGGGAGCTGTTTTTT,TRBJ2-2,few,TRBV9,-
CASSYTTGGQPQHF,TGTGCCAGCAGTTACACGACAGGGGGTCAGCCCCAGCATTTT,TRBJ1-5,-,TRBV6-6,TRBD1
CASSQDGTWSSETQYF,TGTGCCAGCAGCCAAGATGGGACTTGGTCGTCAGAGACCCAGTACTTC,TRBJ2-5,-,TRBV4-2,-
CASSVGRAGNTIYF,TGTGCCAGCAGCGTAGGCAGGGCTGGAAACACCATATATTTT,TRBJ1-3,few,TRBV9,-
CASSVSPGELFF,TGTGCCAGCTCCGTATCCCCCGGGGAGCTGTTTTTT,TRBJ2-2,few,TRBV2,-